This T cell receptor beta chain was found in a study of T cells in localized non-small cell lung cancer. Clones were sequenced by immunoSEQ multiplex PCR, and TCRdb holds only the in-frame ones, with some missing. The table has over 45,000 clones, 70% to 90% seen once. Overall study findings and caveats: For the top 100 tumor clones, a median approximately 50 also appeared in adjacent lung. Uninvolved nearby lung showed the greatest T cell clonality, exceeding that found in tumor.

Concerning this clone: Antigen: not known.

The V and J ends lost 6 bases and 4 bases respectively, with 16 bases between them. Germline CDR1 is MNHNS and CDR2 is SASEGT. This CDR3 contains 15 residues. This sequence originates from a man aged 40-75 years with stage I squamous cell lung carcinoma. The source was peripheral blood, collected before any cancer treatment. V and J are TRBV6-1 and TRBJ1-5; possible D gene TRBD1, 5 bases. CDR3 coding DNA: TGTGCCAGCAGCTCGGGGCAGGGATGGAATCAGCCCCAGCATTTT. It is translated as CASSSGQGWNQPQHF.